One and the same sample provided the 23 T cell receptor beta chains below, sequenced in a study of OX40 agonist ivuxolimab in advanced cancers. Receptor amplification or capture employed the immunoSEQ multiplex PCR assay. TCRdb provides this immuneACCESS table in a form limited to in-frame rearrangements. Some clones are lacking; in checked studies, under half of them reflect an unresolved V gene, and why the rest are absent is not known. Within this sample are about 35,000 clones, with 70% to 85% of them counted one time only. The ten largest clonotypes hold approximately 15% of the sample. The input for sequencing was CD4+ or CD8+ T cells sorted from blood, taken in a trial of the OX40 agonist ivuxolimab. The source of these receptors is an adult with an advanced solid tumor such as melanoma, head and neck, liver or kidney cancer.

This clone was observed a single time. The chain couples TRBV2 to TRBJ2-3; D might be TRBD1 or TRBD2, each matching 7 bases. Germline V gives CDR1 SNHLY, CDR2 FYNNEI. This CDR3 has 13 residues. V was trimmed by 8 bases and J by 7 bases, leaving 16 bases between them. CDR3 in DNA: TGTGCCAGCCAGGGGGGGGCCGAGTATACGCAGTATTTT. Protein product: CASQGGAEYTQYF.

This chain connects TRBV18 to TRBJ2-5; D is unresolved. The CDR3 loop spans 13 amino acids. CDR1 KGHSH and CDR2 LQKENI come from the germline V gene. V was shortened by 3 bases and J by 7 bases, with 12 bases between the two germline ends. The CDR3 here is CASSPHSLGTQYF. For the CDR3, the DNA is TGTGCCAGCTCACCGCACTCCTTGGGGACCCAGTACTTC. The full variable domain, completed using reference TRBV18 and TRBJ2-5, is NAGVMQNPRHLVRRRGQEARLRCSPMKGHSHVYWYRQLPEEGLKFMVYLQKENIIDESGMPKERFSAEFPKEGPSILRIQQVVRGDSAAYFCASSPHSLGTQYFGPGTRLLVL.

This sequence joins TRBV19 and TRBJ1-2, with a tentative D call TRBD1 (5 bases). This CDR3 has 13 amino acids. Trimming shortened V by 10 bases and J by 8 bases, and 20 bases separated the two germline ends. In germline, CDR1 is LNHDA, CDR2 SQIVND (reference sequence). CDR3 loop: CATKRGAGSGYTF. CDR3 coding DNA: TGTGCCACTAAGAGGGGCGCAGGGTCCGGCTACACCTTC.

V is TRBV30 and J is TRBJ1-2; weak D call: TRBD1 (6 bases). This CDR3 spans 13 amino acids. Looked up from germline, CDR1 is GTSNPN and CDR2 is SVGIG (reference sequence). V lost 0 bases, J lost 8 bases, and 13 bases lay in between. This chain's CDR3 is CAWSVRGGLGYTF. The CDR3, as DNA: TGTGCCTGGAGTGTACGGGGGGGGCTAGGCTACACCTTC.

This clone was seen a handful of times. This rearrangement joins TRBV5-1 to TRBJ2-1; 8 bases line up with TRBD2. Germline values: CDR1 SGHRS, CDR2 YFSETQ. The V segment lost 4 bases and the J segment 6 bases; nucleotides outside the gene matches: 12. The length of the CDR3 is 16 residues. The CDR3 here is CASSRVREGRSNEQFF. CDR3 in DNA: TGCGCCAGCAGCCGAGTACGGGAGGGCCGAAGCAATGAGCAGTTCTTC.

The J gene is TRBJ1-1, the V gene TRBV18; D uncertain. The CDR3 covers 12 residues. Germline V gene data show CDR1 as KGHSH and CDR2 as LQKENI. The V and J ends lost 5 bases and 11 bases respectively, with 15 bases between them. The CDR3 region has the DNA TGTGCCAGCTCATCCTCCCTCCCCCAGGCTTTCTTT. It translates to CASSSSLPQAFF.

The CDR3 region has the DNA TGTGCCAGCGGGGGTCCAGGGCCCCAGCATTTT. Its translation: CASGGPGPQHF. V is TRBV6-9 and J is TRBJ1-5; tentative D call: TRBD1 (5 bases). V was cut by 8 bases and J by 9 bases, with 11 bases left in between. The germline gives CDR1 MNHGY, CDR2 SVAAGI. CDR3 length: 11 amino acids.

This clone has only a few counts. The chain combines TRBV19 with TRBJ2-6; 10 nucleotides line up with TRBD1. The CDR3 length is 17 residues. CDR1 and CDR2 (germline): LNHDA, SQIVND (reference sequence). V gave up 3 bases and J gave up 0 bases; unmatched junction bases: 2. CDR3 region: CASSIGTGVSGANVLTF. In DNA form, the CDR3 reads TGTGCCAGTAGTATTGGGACAGGGGTCTCTGGGGCCAACGTCCTGACTTTC.

This clone was seen once. The V gene is TRBV11-2, the J gene TRBJ1-4; no clear D gene. Germline CDR1 SGHAT, CDR2 FQNNGV. The CDR3 runs 14 residues. Trimming stripped 1 base from V and 8 bases from J, with 11 bases between. The CDR3, as DNA: TGTGCCAGCAGCTTAGGGGGAGGCAGAGAAAAACTGTTTTTT. It encodes CASSLGGGREKLFF.

This clone was observed a single time. The V gene is TRBV4-1, the J gene TRBJ1-1; TRBD1 is a possible D gene (6 bases). Trimming took off 2 bases at V and 2 bases at J, with 15 bases between the two ends. This CDR3 has 16 amino acids. Germline V gives CDR1 MGHRA, CDR2 YSYEKL. CDR3 protein: CASSQPRGDFNTEAFF. The CDR3 nucleotides are TGCGCCAGCAGCCAACCGAGGGGGGATTTTAACACTGAAGCTTTCTTT.

The chain links TRBV2 to TRBJ2-3, with a possible D match to TRBD2 (6 bases). Trimming pared 6 bases from V and 0 bases from J, leaving 16 bases between. The germline CDR1 and CDR2 sequences are SNHLY and FYNNEI. The CDR3 runs 16 residues. For the CDR3, the DNA is TGTGCCAGCAGCCGGGGGATTGTCTCTAGCACAGATACGCAGTATTTT. This gives the protein CASSRGIVSSTDTQYF.

The sample holds one count of this clone. The DNA of the CDR3 is TGTGCCAGCAGTTTTGGGAGCCCCGGGGAGCTGTTTTTT. Protein: CASSFGSPGELFF. The chain couples TRBV28 to TRBJ2-2, with D maybe TRBD2 (5 bases). This CDR3 contains 13 residues. The ends were cut back, 3 bases at V and 6 bases at J, with 8 bases in the middle. Germline V gene sequence: CDR1 MDHEN, CDR2 SYDVKM. Based on the CDR3 plus reference TRBV28 and TRBJ2-2, the full variable domain is DVKVTQSSRYLVKRTGEKVFLECVQDMDHENMFWYRQDPGLGLRLIYFSYDVKMKEKGDIPEGYSVSREKKERFSLILESASTNQTSMYLCASSFGSPGELFFGEGSRLTVL.

On this clone: The junction departs from germline at one end; a sequencing error may be responsible. This rearrangement joins TRBV10-2 to TRBJ2-7; 8 positions agree with TRBD1. The CDR3 length is 12 residues. Germline V gene data show CDR1 as WSHSY and CDR2 as SAAADI. This CDR3 reads CASSRTGSEQYF. The CDR3 nucleotides read TGTGCCAGCAGCCGGACAGGGTCCGAGCAGTACTTC.

V gene TRBV4-2 combines with J gene TRBJ2-7; 15 nucleotides agree with TRBD2. CDR3 length equals 16 residues. J lost 7 bases, V lost 3 bases, and 7 bases had no gene match. The germline gives CDR1 LGHNA, CDR2 YNFKEQ. The CDR3 is CASSHGLAGGLDEQYF. In DNA form, the CDR3 reads TGTGCCAGCAGCCACGGACTAGCGGGGGGGCTCGATGAGCAGTACTTC.

This chain connects TRBV5-4 to TRBJ1-4, with D possibly being TRBD1 (5 bases). Germline CDR1 SGHNT, CDR2 YYREEE (reference sequence). The CDR3 has 15 residues. V lost 0 bases to trimming and J lost 7 bases, with 13 bases between them. CDR3 region: CASSLEGLGGEKLFF. The DNA of the CDR3 is TGTGCCAGCAGCTTGGAGGGACTCGGGGGTGAAAAACTGTTTTTT.

The chain recombines TRBV10-3 with TRBJ2-3; 9 bases are a match to TRBD2. From germline, CDR1 is ENHRY and CDR2 SYGVKD. V was pared by 8 bases and J by 1 base, with 13 bases of the junction left unmatched. This CDR3 spans 17 amino acids. In nucleotides, the CDR3 is TGTGCCATCGGCTCGTTCGAGCGGGGGGCTGGCACAGATACGCAGTATTTT. The encoded protein is CAIGSFERGAGTDTQYF.

This clone was seen more than once but under ten times. V usage is TRBV5-1 and J usage is TRBJ1-3; D might be TRBD1 (5 bases). This CDR3 has 13 residues. From germline, CDR1 is SGHRS and CDR2 YFSETQ. The ends were cut back, 5 bases at V and 2 bases at J, with 8 bases in the middle. CDR3 amino acids: CASSGDAGNTIYF. CDR3 in DNA: TGCGCCAGCAGTGGGGACGCTGGAAACACCATATATTTT.

The chain has TRBV10-2 and TRBJ2-2; D tentatively reads TRBD1 or TRBD2 (5 bases each). The CDR3 sequence is 14 residues long. Germline CDR1 is WSHSY and CDR2 is SAAADI. Trimming stripped 6 bases from V and 1 base from J, with 9 bases between. The CDR3 protein is CASRRDQNTGELFF. CDR3 in DNA: TGCGCCAGCAGACGGGACCAGAACACCGGGGAGCTGTTTTTT.

V is TRBV7-3 and J is TRBJ2-3; D gene unclear. The V gene lost 5 bases and the J gene lost 2 bases, with 14 bases spanning the gap. The germline CDR1 and CDR2 sequences are SGHTA and FQGTGA. The CDR3 covers 15 residues. CDR3 region: CASSTSGINTDTQYF. The CDR3 bases are TGTGCCAGCAGCACTTCCGGAATAAACACAGATACGCAGTATTTT.

The chain employs TRBV28 and TRBJ2-7, with TRBD1 matching over 9 bases. The CDR3 runs to 15 residues. CDR1 MDHEN and CDR2 SYDVKM come from the germline V gene. After removal of 4 bases from V and 3 bases from J, the junction contained 7 bases not matched to a gene. The CDR3 loop is CASSWGGTGNYEQYF. CDR3 bases: TGTGCCAGCAGTTGGGGGGGGACAGGGAACTACGAGCAGTACTTC.

This rearrangement joins TRBV18 to TRBJ1-1; perhaps TRBD1 as D (6 bases). V lost 0 bases and J 1 base, leaving 15 bases between the germline ends. The CDR3 contains 17 residues. CDR1 KGHSH and CDR2 LQKENI come from the germline V gene. CDR3 in amino acids: CASSPPPQTGRNTEAFF. CDR3 coding DNA: TGTGCCAGCTCACCACCTCCCCAGACAGGTAGGAACACTGAAGCTTTCTTT.

The V and J genes are TRBV4-1 and TRBJ2-2; TRBD1 is a possible D gene (5 bases). This CDR3 contains 16 residues. CDR1 MGHRA and CDR2 YSYEKL come from the germline V gene. V gave up 5 bases and J gave up 4 bases, with 17 bases separating them. CDR3 nucleotide sequence: TGCGCCAGCAGCTTTGACAGAAGAAAGTTCACCGGGGAGCTGTTTTTT. Translation gives CASSFDRRKFTGELFF.

The chain couples TRBV9 to TRBJ2-3, with TRBD2 identical over 7 bases. In germline, CDR1 is SGDLS, CDR2 YYNGEE. CDR3 length equals 15 residues. V shed 0 bases, J shed 2 bases, and the junction held 3 bases outside the gene matches. Here the CDR3 DNA reads TGTGCCAGCAGCGTAGGCCTAGCGGCCACAGATACGCAGTATTTT. Its protein product is CASSVGLAATDTQYF.